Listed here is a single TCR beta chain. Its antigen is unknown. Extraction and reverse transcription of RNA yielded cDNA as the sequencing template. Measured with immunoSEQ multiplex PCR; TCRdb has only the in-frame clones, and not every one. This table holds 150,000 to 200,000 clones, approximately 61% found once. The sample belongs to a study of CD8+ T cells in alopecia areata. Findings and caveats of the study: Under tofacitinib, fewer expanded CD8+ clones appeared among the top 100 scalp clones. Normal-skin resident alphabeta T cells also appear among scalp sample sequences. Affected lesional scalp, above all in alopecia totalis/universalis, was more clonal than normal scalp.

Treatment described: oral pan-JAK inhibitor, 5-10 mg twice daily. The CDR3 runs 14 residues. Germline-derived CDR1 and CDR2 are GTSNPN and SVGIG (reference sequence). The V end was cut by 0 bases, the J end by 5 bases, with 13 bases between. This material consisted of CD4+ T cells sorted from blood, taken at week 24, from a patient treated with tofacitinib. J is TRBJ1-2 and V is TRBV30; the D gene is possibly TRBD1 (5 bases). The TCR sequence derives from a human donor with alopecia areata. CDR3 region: CAWSVQVDPYGYTF. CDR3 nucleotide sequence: TGTGCCTGGAGTGTACAGGTGGACCCATATGGCTACACCTTC.